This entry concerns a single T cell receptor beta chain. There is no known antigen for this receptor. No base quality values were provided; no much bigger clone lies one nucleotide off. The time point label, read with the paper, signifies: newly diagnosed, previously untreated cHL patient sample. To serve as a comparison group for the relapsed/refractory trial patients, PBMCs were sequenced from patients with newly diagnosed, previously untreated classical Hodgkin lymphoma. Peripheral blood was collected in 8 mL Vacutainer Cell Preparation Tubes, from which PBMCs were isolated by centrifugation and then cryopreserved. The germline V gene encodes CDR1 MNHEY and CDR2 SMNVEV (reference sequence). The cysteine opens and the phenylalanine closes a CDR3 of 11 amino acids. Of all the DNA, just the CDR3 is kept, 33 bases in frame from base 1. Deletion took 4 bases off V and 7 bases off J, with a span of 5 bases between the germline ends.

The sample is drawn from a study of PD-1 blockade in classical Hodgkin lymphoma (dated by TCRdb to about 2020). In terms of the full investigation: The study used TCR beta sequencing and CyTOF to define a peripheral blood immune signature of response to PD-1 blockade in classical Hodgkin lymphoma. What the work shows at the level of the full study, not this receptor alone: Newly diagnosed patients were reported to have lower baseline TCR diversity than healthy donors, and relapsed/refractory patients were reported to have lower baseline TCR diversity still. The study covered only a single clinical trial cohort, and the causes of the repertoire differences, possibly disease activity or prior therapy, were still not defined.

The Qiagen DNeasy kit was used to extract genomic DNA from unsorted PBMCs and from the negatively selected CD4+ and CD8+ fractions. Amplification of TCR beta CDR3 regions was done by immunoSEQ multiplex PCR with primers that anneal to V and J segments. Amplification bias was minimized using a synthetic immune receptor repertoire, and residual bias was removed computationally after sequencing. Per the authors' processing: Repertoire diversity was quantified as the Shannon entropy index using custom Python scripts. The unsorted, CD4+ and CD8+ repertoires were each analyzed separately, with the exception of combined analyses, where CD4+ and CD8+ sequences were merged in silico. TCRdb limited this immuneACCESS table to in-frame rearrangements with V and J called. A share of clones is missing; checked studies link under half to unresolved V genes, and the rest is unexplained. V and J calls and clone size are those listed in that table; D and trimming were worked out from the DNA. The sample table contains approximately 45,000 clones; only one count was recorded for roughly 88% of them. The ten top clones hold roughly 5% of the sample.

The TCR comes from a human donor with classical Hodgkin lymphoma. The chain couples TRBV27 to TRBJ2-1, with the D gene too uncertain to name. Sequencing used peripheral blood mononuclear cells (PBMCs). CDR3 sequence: CASSSRNEQFF. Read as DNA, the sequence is TGTGCCAGCAGTTCAAGGAATGAGCAGTTCTTC.